This T cell receptor (beta chain) stems from a study of early T cells in non-severe SARS-CoV-2 infection. Broader study findings: Database matching using VDJdb favored anti-spike CD8 responses, with private and CD4 specificities left missing.

This CDR3 is built from 15 residues. The germline gives CDR1 SGHTA, CDR2 FQGNSA. Trimming left V 5 bases short and J 6 bases short, with 19 bases between. This clonotype has a count of ten or more. The target antigen is unknown. Individual cDNA molecules were tagged with unique molecular identifiers, the study reported. TCRdb reprocessed the 5' RACE reads via MiXCR and lists one record per CDR3 protein. The data show 50,000 to 60,000 distinct CDR3 sequences, under 7.5% seen once. The J gene is TRBJ1-1, the V gene TRBV7-2; weak D call: TRBD1 (6 bases). The receptor was derived from an adult who was a healthcare worker with PCR-confirmed SARS-CoV-2 infection or an uninfected control (not recorded which). Sample: whole blood, taken at baseline. CDR3 DNA sequence: TGTGCCAGCAGCCTTACATCTCAGGGGACGGCTGAAGCTTTCTTT. As protein: CASSLTSQGTAEAFF.